Here is one TCR beta chain with its context. Genomic DNA (from each subset) was split evenly across several immunoSEQ plates. Sorted-subset replicate PCRs used 200 ng of genomic DNA. This amount corresponded to tens of thousands of T cell genomes. In the original workflow: ImmunoSEQ junction-only sequences lacked quality scores, so their filtering differed. Generated by immunoSEQ multiplex PCR, the TCRdb table keeps only in-frame clones and is missing some. For V, J and clone size, that table is used; D and trimming come from the DNA. The data show about 1.1 million clones, about 80% seen once. This entry is derived from a study of shared clonotypes between healthy human individuals. It was into CD45RA+ naive and CD45RA-negative memory subsets that the CD4+ cells were split. The germline V gene encodes CDR1 MDHEN and CDR2 SYDVKM. The ends were cut back, 5 bases at V and 10 bases at J, with 21 bases in the middle. The CDR3 consists of 15 residues.

The chain recombines TRBV28 with TRBJ2-1; tentatively, D is TRBD1 (7 bases). The clonotype comes from a man between 18 and 35 years old in good health. Some clones in this sample may be carry-over from other donors' samples. Specimen: memory CD4+ T cells from PBMCs. The subset here: CD45RA-negative fraction. Here the CDR3 reads CASSVSGTASVEQFF. DNA of the CDR3: TGTGCCAGCAGTGTCTCCGGGACAGCTAGCGTAGAGCAGTTCTTC.